Here is one T cell receptor (beta chain) with its context. This record belongs to a study of blood T cell repertoires in COVID-19. Study-level background: Italy, Spain and the United States were the sources of the convalescent and acute COVID-19 samples. Sources were T cells, B-cell-depleted T cells, or PBMCs; the material itself was cDNA or gDNA.

The V end was cut by 9 bases, the J end by 3 bases, with 20 bases between. The germline CDR1 and CDR2 sequences are MNHEY and SVGAGI. The CDR3 contains 15 residues. Study processing details: Cell counts per sample came from amplifying reference gene primers. Profiling relied on immunoSEQ multiplex PCR, and the TCRdb table lists in-frame clones only, not all of them. That table is the source of V, J and clone size, and D and trimming were worked out from the DNA. The sample shows about 180,000 clones, 87% of them seen only once. The specimen was peripheral blood. This TCR was sampled from a woman aged 45-65 years with acute or convalescent COVID-19. This rearrangement joins TRBV6-5 to TRBJ1-1, with TRBD1 as a possible D gene (6 bases). The CDR3 nucleotides are TGTGCCAGTAGAACATACGGGACACCTTACACTGAAGCTTTCTTT. This gives the protein CASRTYGTPYTEAFF.